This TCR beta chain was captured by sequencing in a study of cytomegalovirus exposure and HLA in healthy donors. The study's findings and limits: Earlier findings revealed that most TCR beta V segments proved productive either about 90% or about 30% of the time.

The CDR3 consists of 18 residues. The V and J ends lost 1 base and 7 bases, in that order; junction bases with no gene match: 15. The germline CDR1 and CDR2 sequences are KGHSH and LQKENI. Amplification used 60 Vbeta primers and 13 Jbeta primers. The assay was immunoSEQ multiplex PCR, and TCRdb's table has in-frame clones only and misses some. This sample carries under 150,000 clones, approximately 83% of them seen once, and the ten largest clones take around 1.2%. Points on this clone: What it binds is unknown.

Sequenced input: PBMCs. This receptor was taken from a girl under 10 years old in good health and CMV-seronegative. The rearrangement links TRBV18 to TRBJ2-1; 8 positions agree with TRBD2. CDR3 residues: CASSPQLRGGSRGNEQFF. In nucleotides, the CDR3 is TGTGCCAGCTCACCACAACTTCGCGGGGGGTCTCGGGGAAATGAGCAGTTCTTC. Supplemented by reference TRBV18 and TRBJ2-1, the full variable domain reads NAGVMQNPRHLVRRRGQEARLRCSPMKGHSHVYWYRQLPEEGLKFMVYLQKENIIDESGMPKERFSAEFPKEGPSILRIQQVVRGDSAAYFCASSPQLRGGSRGNEQFFGPGTRLTVL.